The present T cell receptor beta chain was sequenced within a study of blood T cell repertoires in COVID-19. This CDR3 has 18 amino acids. V shed 2 bases and J shed 9 bases, with 23 bases lying between them. The germline CDR1 and CDR2 sequences are LGHDT and YNNKEL (reference sequence). TCRdb keeps only in-frame clones here, not all; method: immunoSEQ multiplex PCR. The sample includes over 200,000 clones, less than 90% seen only once; the top ten take roughly 4.5%. The rearrangement uses TRBV3-1 (or the pseudogene TRBV3-2) and TRBJ1-6, with D possibly TRBD1 on 6 matching bases. The origin of this receptor is a woman in her twenties or thirties who had been exposed to COVID-19. The sample consisted of PBMCs or T cells enriched from blood (not recorded which). CDR3 coding DNA: TGTGCCAGCAGCCAATTCGGTCAGGGGAGGGATATGAGTTCACCCCTCCACTTT. Its translation is CASSQFGQGRDMSSPLHF.